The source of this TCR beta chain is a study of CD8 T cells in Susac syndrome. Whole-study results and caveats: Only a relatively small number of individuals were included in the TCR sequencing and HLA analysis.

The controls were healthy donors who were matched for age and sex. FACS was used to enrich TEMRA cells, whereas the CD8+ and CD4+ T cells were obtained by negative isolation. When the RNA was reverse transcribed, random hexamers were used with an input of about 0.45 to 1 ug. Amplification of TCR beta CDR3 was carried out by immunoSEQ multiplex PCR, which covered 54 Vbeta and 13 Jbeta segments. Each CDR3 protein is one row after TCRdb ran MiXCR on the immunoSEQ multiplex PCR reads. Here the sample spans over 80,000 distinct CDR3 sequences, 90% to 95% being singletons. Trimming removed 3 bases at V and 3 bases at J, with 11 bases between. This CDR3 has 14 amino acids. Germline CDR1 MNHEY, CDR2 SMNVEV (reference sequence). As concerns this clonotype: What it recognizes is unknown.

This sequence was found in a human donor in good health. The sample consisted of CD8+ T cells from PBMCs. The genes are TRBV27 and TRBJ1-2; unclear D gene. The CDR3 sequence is CASSFGIGDYGYTF. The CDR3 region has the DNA TGTGCCAGCAGTTTCGGCATTGGCGACTATGGCTACACCTTC.